This T cell receptor beta chain was found in a study of OX40 agonist ivuxolimab in advanced cancers. Overall study context: The patients received ivuxolimab by intravenous route every 2 weeks at 0.01 to 10 mg/kg. Having had anti-PD-1, anti-PD-L1 or anti-CTLA-4 therapy before was allowed, and about 42% had some.

The CDR3 runs to 14 residues. CDR1 and CDR2 (germline): SGHKS, YYEKEE (reference sequence). V lost 7 bases, J lost 1 base, and 12 bases lay in between. Study-level findings and limits: There were also nonresponders showing low normalized T-cell clonal expansion. More expanded clones were seen, on average, in CD8+ T cells than in CD4+.

Some clones are missing from TCRdb's copy, which holds only in-frame ones; the method was immunoSEQ multiplex PCR. The sample includes about 50,000 clones, 88% of them seen just once. Comment on this clone: Its antigen is unknown.

The origin of this receptor is an adult with an advanced solid tumor such as melanoma, head and neck, liver or kidney cancer. The material was CD4+ or CD8+ T cells sorted from blood, obtained in a trial of the OX40 agonist ivuxolimab. The rearrangement uses TRBV5-5 and TRBJ2-1; the D is unclear. Here the CDR3 DNA reads TGTGCCAGCTCCTTAGACCTGTCCTACAATGAGCAGTTCTTC. Translating gives CASSLDLSYNEQFF. Together with reference TRBV5-5 and TRBJ2-1, the CDR3 gives the full variable domain: DAGVTQSPTHLIKTRGQQVTLRCSPISGHKSVSWYQQVLGQGPQFIFQYYEKEERGRGNFPDRFSARQFPNYSSELNVNALLLGDSALYLCASSLDLSYNEQFFGPGTRLTVL.